This passage covers 10 T cell receptor beta chains from one sample sequenced in a study of T cell repertoires in cytomegalovirus infection. TCRdb used MiXCR to reprocess the reads, holding one entry per CDR3 protein. The repertoire includes about 360,000 distinct CDR3 sequences, roughly 20% of them detected once, and 7.5% to 9% sits in the top ten. Material: PBMCs. These receptors were collected from a human donor in good health (CMV status not recorded). Some clones in this sample may be carry-over from other donors' samples.

This clonotype has ten or more counts. The rearrangement joins TRBV15 to TRBJ2-5; 7 positions agree with TRBD2. With V trimmed by 0 bases and J by 5 bases, 12 bases remained unmatched. Germline CDR1 is LNHNV and CDR2 is YYDKDF (reference sequence). CDR3 length: 17 residues. This CDR3 reads CATSRDRASGRPETQYF. Written as DNA, the CDR3 is TGTGCCACCAGCAGAGATAGGGCTAGCGGCAGGCCGGAGACCCAGTACTTC. The full variable domain, with the rest looked up from reference TRBV15 and TRBJ2-5, is DAMVIQNPRYQVTQFGKPVTLSCSQTLNHNVMYWYQQKSSQAPKLLFHYYDKDFNNEADTPDNFQSRRPNTSFCFLDIRSPGLGDTAMYLCATSRDRASGRPETQYFGPGTRLLVL.

This clonotype showed up just a few times. The chain uses TRBV5-6 and TRBJ2-5; D not resolved. The ends were cut back, 4 bases at V and 3 bases at J, with 10 bases in the middle. The CDR3 is made up of 13 amino acids. Germline V lookup: CDR1 SGHDT, CDR2 YYEEEE. The CDR3 bases are TGTGCCAGCAGCGTTAGGTCCGAAGAGACCCAGTACTTC. Translated: CASSVRSEETQYF.

The chain combines TRBV10-3 with TRBJ2-5; D remains ambiguous. Looked up from germline, CDR1 is ENHRY and CDR2 is SYGVKD. CDR3 size: 14 residues. V was shortened by 4 bases and J by 0 bases, with 9 bases between the two germline ends. CDR3 sequence reads: CAISVGGDQETQYF. The DNA of the CDR3 is TGTGCCATCAGTGTGGGTGGTGACCAAGAGACCCAGTACTTC.

This clonotype was found a few times. V and J are TRBV5-4 and TRBJ2-5, with D possibly matching TRBD1 (5 bases). The germline V and J ends were trimmed by 0 bases and 4 bases, with 10 bases remaining between them. Germline values: CDR1 SGHNT, CDR2 YYREEE (reference sequence). CDR3 length: 14 amino acids. CDR3 bases: TGTGCCAGCAGCTTGGGACAGCGCCCAGAGACCCAGTACTTC. Its protein is CASSLGQRPETQYF. Variable domain in full (rest from reference TRBV5-4 and TRBJ2-5): ETGVTQSPTHLIKTRGQQVTLRCSSQSGHNTVSWYQQALGQGPQFIFQYYREEENGRGNFPPRFSGLQFPNYSSELNVNALELDDSALYLCASSLGQRPETQYFGPGTRLLVL.

At least ten counts were recorded for this clonotype. The gene calls are TRBV7-2 and TRBJ2-1, with D perhaps given as TRBD1 or TRBD2 (5 bases each). V was clipped by 8 bases and J by 0 bases, with 11 bases between them. CDR3 length equals 14 residues. The V gene's germline CDR1 is SGHTA and CDR2 FQGNSA. The CDR3 loop is CASGTFSSYNEQFF. The CDR3 nucleotides read TGTGCCAGCGGGACGTTCAGCTCCTACAATGAGCAGTTCTTC.

This clonotype was detected a few times. The V call is TRBV28, the J call TRBJ2-5, with D unresolved. CDR1 MDHEN and CDR2 SYDVKM come from the germline V gene. Trimming shortened V by 1 base and J by 3 bases, and 12 bases separated the two germline ends. This CDR3 region has 15 residues. The CDR3 DNA follows: TGTGCCAGCAGTTTATTCCCGGTGGGCGAAGAGACCCAGTACTTC. It yields the protein CASSLFPVGEETQYF.

This chain links TRBV19 with TRBJ1-5; D call uncertain. V shed 3 bases and J shed 1 base, with 10 bases lying between them. The CDR3 spans 15 residues. Germline-derived CDR1 and CDR2 are LNHDA and SQIVND (reference sequence). In DNA form, the CDR3 reads TGTGCCAGTAGTATTAAGGGATCAAGCAATCAGCCCCAGCATTTT. It specifies CASSIKGSSNQPQHF.

The table lists this clonotype with many counts. The gene calls are TRBV7-2 and TRBJ1-5; TRBD1 is a possible D gene (5 bases). Per the germline V gene, CDR1 is SGHTA and CDR2 is FQGNSA. The CDR3 is 14 amino acids. The V gene lost 2 bases and the J gene lost 6 bases, with 11 bases spanning the gap. The DNA of the CDR3 is TGTGCCAGCAGCTTAAGGCAGGGAGCTCAGCCCCAGCATTTT. It is translated as CASSLRQGAQPQHF.

This clonotype has only a few counts. This chain links TRBV7-9 with TRBJ2-5, with D tentatively TRBD2 (5 bases). Germline V gives CDR1 SEHNR, CDR2 FQNEAQ (reference sequence). There are 13 residues in the CDR3. V lost 7 bases and J lost 5, with 14 bases in between. The CDR3 DNA sequence: TGTGCCAGCACTCTTGAACCGGGGGAGACCCAGTACTTC. This codes for CASTLEPGETQYF.

Points on this clonotype: Mismatch with germline at one junction end may stem from a read error. The chain uses TRBV19 and TRBJ2-3; tentative D call: TRBD1 (6 bases). This CDR3 is 13 amino acids long. The germline V gene has CDR1 LNHDA and CDR2 SQIVND (reference sequence). CDR3 DNA sequence: TGTGCCACGACCCGACGGGACACAGATACGCACTATTTT. Amino acids: CATTRRDTDTHYF.